What follows are 9 T cell receptor beta chains derived from one specimen sequenced in a study of metastatic and nonmetastatic thyroid tumors. Thyroid surgery was preceded by no treatment in any patient. MiXCR re-clonotyped the PCR reads for TCRdb. The repertoire holds tens of thousands of clones, with about 15% as singletons. The sample comprised blood. The receptors were gathered from a female donor with papillary thyroid cancer or a benign thyroid nodule (not recorded which). Some clones in this sample may be carry-over from other donors' samples.

The sample holds a few counts of this clone. This chain uses TRBV19 with TRBJ1-5; D gene unclear. V was cut by 7 bases and J by 7 bases, with 14 bases left in between. This CDR3 is built from 13 residues. CDR1 is LNHDA and CDR2 is SQIVND in the germline V gene (reference sequence). This chain's CDR3 is CASIIARAQPQHF. The CDR3, as DNA: TGTGCCAGTATTATTGCGAGGGCCCAGCCCCAGCATTTT.

The sample holds many counts of this clone. The rearrangement joins TRBV20-1 to TRBJ2-1; D is unclear. The V end was cut by 6 bases, the J end by 5 bases, with 11 bases between. The CDR3 runs 12 residues. Germline values: CDR1 DFQATT, CDR2 SNEGSKA (reference sequence). CDR3 sequence reads: CSAGRTHNEQFF. Here the CDR3 DNA reads TGCAGTGCGGGCAGGACCCACAATGAGCAGTTCTTC.

Here the CDR3 reads CASTITDSYEQYF. The CDR3 nucleotides are TGTGCCAGCACCATTACGGACTCCTACGAGCAGTACTTC. The gene calls are TRBV7-9 and TRBJ2-7, with D uncertain. This CDR3 is built from 13 residues. Looked up from germline, CDR1 is SEHNR and CDR2 is FQNEAQ (reference sequence). The germline V and J ends were trimmed by 7 bases and 0 bases, with 10 bases remaining between them.

This clone has at least ten counts. This rearrangement joins TRBV7-9 to TRBJ2-7, with no clear D. Germline CDR1 SEHNR, CDR2 FQNEAQ (reference sequence). The CDR3 totals 13 residues. V was trimmed by 2 bases and J by 3 bases, leaving 8 bases between them. The CDR3 spells CASSLNADYEQYF. As DNA, the CDR3 is TGTGCCAGCAGCTTAAACGCAGACTACGAGCAGTACTTC. The variable domain in full, with the rest retrieved from reference TRBV7-9 and TRBJ2-7, is DTGVSQNPRHKITKRGQNVTFRCDPISEHNRLYWYRQTLGQGPEFLTYFQNEAQLEKSRLLSDRFSAERPKGSFSTLEIQRTEQGDSAMYLCASSLNADYEQYFGPGTRLTVT.

This clone occurred many times. The chain has TRBV9 and TRBJ2-2; 12 bases fit TRBD2. V dropped 5 bases and J dropped 3; count of bases not matched to a gene: 2. This CDR3 has 15 amino acids. Per germline, CDR1 SGDLS and CDR2 YYNGEE. CDR3: CASRRLAGDTGELFF. The CDR3 nucleotides are TGTGCCAGCAGGAGACTAGCGGGGGACACCGGGGAGCTGTTTTTT.

In its sample, this clone was seen many times. J is TRBJ2-5 and V is TRBV28; tentatively, D is TRBD1 (6 bases). Trimming pared 2 bases from V and 5 bases from J, leaving 15 bases between. There are 15 residues in the CDR3. Germline V gene data show CDR1 as MDHEN and CDR2 as SYDVKM. CDR3 sequence (DNA): TGTGCCAGCAGTTTAGGTGGGACCCAGGGGGAGACCCAGTACTTC. This translates into CASSLGGTQGETQYF.

This clone turned up a few times. A clone one base away is much larger, so this may be a read error. A read error is likely, as this CDR3 ends without the conserved phenylalanine or tryptophan. This chain connects TRBV10-3 to TRBJ2-1; 7 bases agree with TRBD1. Unmatched junction bases numbered 8, after V lost 4 bases and J lost 8 bases. The CDR3 contains 14 residues. Germline CDR1 and CDR2: ENHRY and SYGVKD. Here the CDR3 reads CAISGMWQGDEQFL. In DNA form, the CDR3 reads TGTGCCATCAGTGGGATGTGGCAGGGGGATGAGCAGTTCTTG.

Notes on this clone: A read error may be the cause here, since a much bigger clone is one base away. This rearrangement joins TRBV6-1 to TRBJ2-3; D gene ambiguous. The germline V gene encodes CDR1 MNHNS and CDR2 SASEGT. The CDR3 sequence is 12 residues long. The V and J ends lost 7 bases and 0 bases respectively, with 5 bases between them. The CDR3 coding sequence is TGTGCCAGCATCCGTAGCACAGATACGCAGTATTTT. It codes for CASIRSTDTQYF.

The table lists this clone with many counts. The genes are TRBV20-1 and TRBJ1-1; no reliable D call. Germline V lookup: CDR1 DFQATT, CDR2 SNEGSKA (reference sequence). Trimming cost V 6 bases and J 7 bases, with 18 bases left between them. This CDR3 region has 13 residues. In DNA form, the CDR3 reads TGCAGTGCCAAACCACACTTTCAAGGTGAAGCTTTCTTT. It is translated as CSAKPHFQGEAFF.